This TCR beta chain was obtained from a study of blood T cell repertoires in COVID-19. This CDR3 is built from 15 residues. In germline, CDR1 is KGHDR, CDR2 SFDVKD. The V end was cut by 4 bases, the J end by 1 base, with 9 bases between. Original analysis: Counts of nucleated cells, estimated from reference gene primer amplification, were obtained. Method: immunoSEQ multiplex PCR; TCRdb's copy keeps in-frame clones and lacks some. V and J calls plus clone size are reproduced from that table; the DNA served to infer D and trimming. The table lists under 100,000 clones, approximately 86% of them singletons, with around 14% in the top ten.

Sample: peripheral blood. The rearrangement links TRBV24-1 to TRBJ2-2; possible D gene TRBD1, 6 bases. This TCR derives from a male donor with acute or convalescent COVID-19. The CDR3 DNA reads TGTGCCACCAGTGACCCGGGACAGAACACCGGGGAGCTGTTTTTT. Residues: CATSDPGQNTGELFF.